Listed below are T cell receptor beta chains from one sample, sequenced in a study of T cells in Graves' hyperthyroidism and ophthalmopathy. Each CDR3 protein is one row after TCRdb ran MiXCR on the multiplex PCR reads. In the table there are 600,000 or so distinct CDR3 sequences, approximately 15% of which are singletons. The material sequenced was blood. The receptors here all came from a woman in her 50s with Graves' ophthalmopathy. CDR3s include the opening cysteine and the closing phenylalanine or tryptophan. Fields, in order: V gene, J gene, D gene, clone size, CDR3 protein, CDR3 DNA. A D gene is named only where the DNA matches it firmly. Clone sizes are given selectively: once, few, many, or a class where the clone is expanded.

TRBV19	TRBJ1-2	NA	NA	CASSTDSPPWGYTF	TGTGCCAGTAGCACTGACAGCCCCCCTTGGGGCTACACCTTC
TRBV24-1	TRBJ2-6	NA	many	CATSGDSLAGSSGANVLTF	TGTGCCACCAGTGGCGATTCCCTCGCAGGGTCGTCTGGGGCCAACGTCCTGACTTTC
TRBV3-1	TRBJ1-3	NA	many	CASSPILPANTIYF	TGTGCCAGCAGCCCCATCCTGCCGGCAAACACCATATATTTT
TRBV7-2	TRBJ2-5	NA	few	CASSGTAFLETQYF	TGTGCCAGCAGCGGGACCGCTTTTCTGGAGACCCAGTACTTC
TRBV5-1	TRBJ2-2	NA	NA	CASSLGPTSNTGELFF	TGCGCCAGCAGCCTGGGACCTACGTCGAACACCGGGGAGCTGTTTTTT
TRBV25-1	TRBJ2-1	NA	NA	CASSEYTGLGNNEQFF	TGTGCCAGCAGTGAATATACGGGGTTGGGGAACAATGAGCAGTTCTTC
TRBV11-2	TRBJ2-7	NA	many	CASSSPLFGDYEQYF	TGTGCCAGCAGCTCCCCCCTGTTCGGTGATTACGAGCAGTACTTC
TRBV7-2	TRBJ1-5	TRBD1	many	CASSLRGGGDQPQHF	TGTGCCAGCAGCTTACGAGGGGGCGGGGATCAGCCCCAGCATTTT
TRBV12-5	TRBJ2-3	NA	many	CASGLVRGAGSTDTQYF	TGTGCTAGTGGTTTGGTAAGAGGTGCAGGGAGCACAGATACGCAGTATTTT
TRBV15	TRBJ2-3	TRBD2	many	CATSRREGRIDTQYF	TGTGCCACCAGCAGACGGGAGGGCCGGATAGATACGCAGTATTTT
TRBV20-1	TRBJ2-3	NA	many	CSARDPRSTDTQYF	TGCAGTGCTAGAGACCCTAGAAGCACAGATACGCAGTATTTT